This T cell receptor beta chain came from a study of T cell repertoires in cytomegalovirus infection. Broader study findings: Based on cumulative public TCR beta family frequency, carriers of CMV plus the relevant HLA were identified.

A single record per CDR3 protein comes from TCRdb applying MiXCR to the reads. In the table there are 450,000 to 550,000 distinct CDR3 sequences, about 15% of which are singletons. CDR3 length equals 14 residues. CDR1 SGHAT and CDR2 FQNNGV come from the germline V gene. Trimming removed 4 bases at V and 4 bases at J, with 12 bases between. Comment on this clonotype: Its antigen is unknown.

The genes are TRBV11-2 and TRBJ2-3; D gene uncertain. Sample: CD8+ T cells from PBMCs. The TCR sequence derives from a human donor in good health (CMV status not recorded). Some clones in this sample may be carry-over from other donors' samples. The CDR3 protein is CASSYTQWADTQYF. Written as DNA, the CDR3 is TGTGCCAGCAGCTATACTCAGTGGGCAGATACGCAGTATTTT.